These T cell receptor beta chains were read from a single sample in a study of blood T cell repertoires in COVID-19. Data came from immunoSEQ multiplex PCR; TCRdb stores just in-frame clones and leaves some out. The sample records fewer than 130,000 clones, about 80% being singletons. The sequenced sample consisted of peripheral blood. The origin of the receptors is a woman aged 80 or over with acute or convalescent COVID-19. Each CDR3 is given with its conserved first and last residue. The D gene is left open where the match is weak. Clone size is shown for a subset of rows, as once, few, many or a class of expanded clone.

v_gene,j_gene,abundance,d_gene,CDR3nt,CDR3aa
TRBV7-8,TRBJ1-2,few,NA,TGTGCCAGCAGCCCCCGGGACATTAGCTACACCTTC,CASSPRDISYTF
TRBV5-1,TRBJ2-7,NA,TRBD1,TGCGCCAGCAGCCTGACAGGGGAAGGATACGAGCAGTACTTC,CASSLTGEGYEQYF
TRBV10-1,TRBJ2-7,NA,TRBD1,TGCGCCAGCAGCGACCCCGGGACAGGGCGCTACGAGCAGTACTTC,CASSDPGTGRYEQYF
TRBV2,TRBJ1-6,few,NA,TGTGCCAGCAGTGACCGGGGAATGAATTCACCCCTCCACTTT,CASSDRGMNSPLHF
TRBV30,TRBJ2-7,NA,NA,TGTGCCTGGAGTGTATTGTTGGGGCCCTCCTACGAGCAGTACTTC,CAWSVLLGPSYEQYF
TRBV5-1,TRBJ2-1,few,NA,TGCGCCAGCAGCTTGGAAGGGGCTTTTCTCTACAATGAGCAGTTCTTC,CASSLEGAFLYNEQFF
TRBV7-2,TRBJ1-6,NA,TRBD1,TGTGCCAGCAGCGGGACAGATTCACCCCTCCACTTT,CASSGTDSPLHF
TRBV6-6,TRBJ2-1,NA,TRBD2,TGTGCCAGCAGTTATAAGCGGGATCTATACAATGAGCAGTTCTTC,CASSYKRDLYNEQFF
TRBV5-1,TRBJ1-4,NA,TRBD1,TGCGCCAGCAGCTCCGGACAGGCTAATGAAAAACTGTTTTTT,CASSSGQANEKLFF
TRBV6-2/TRBV6-3,TRBJ2-1,NA,NA,TGTGCCAGCAGCGGCCACAATGAGCAGTTCTTC,CASSGHNEQFF
TRBV21-1,TRBJ1-5,few,NA,TGTGCCAGCAGCAAGTCCCGGGACAGGTTTTCGTATAGCAATCAGCCCCAGCATTTT,CASSKSRDRFSYSNQPQHF
TRBV5-1,TRBJ1-4,NA,TRBD1,TGCGCCAGCAGCCGGGAGGGGGCACGGGGAGAAAAACTGTTTTTT,CASSREGARGEKLFF
TRBV27,TRBJ1-1,NA,NA,TGTGCCAGCAGCCGAGGGGGATTGAACACTGAAGCTTTCTTT,CASSRGGLNTEAFF
TRBV11-2,TRBJ1-5,NA,TRBD1,TGTGCCAGCAGCTCGGGACAGGGGGTCAGACAGCCCCAGCATTTT,CASSSGQGVRQPQHF
TRBV28,TRBJ2-2,NA,TRBD2,TGTGCCAGCAGTTCCTCCGCGGGAGCCGGGGAGCTGTTTTTT,CASSSSAGAGELFF
TRBV28,TRBJ2-1,NA,TRBD2,TGTGCCAGCAGTGCGAGTGGACTAGCGGGATACAATGAGCAGTTCTTC,CASSASGLAGYNEQFF
TRBV3-1/TRBV3-2,TRBJ1-2,NA,TRBD1,TGTGCCAGCAGCCAGGAATCAACCGGGACAGGGGTAACGGGCTACACCTTC,CASSQESTGTGVTGYTF
TRBV6-1,TRBJ2-1,NA,TRBD1,TGTGCCAGCAGTGACACCGGGACAGGGACCATCAATGAGCAGTTCTTC,CASSDTGTGTINEQFF
TRBV6-2/TRBV6-3,TRBJ2-1,NA,NA,TGTGCCAGCAGTTACGTATTCTCCTACAATGAGCAGTTCTTC,CASSYVFSYNEQFF
TRBV6-5,TRBJ1-3,NA,NA,TGTGCCAGCATGAGGGAGGCAGGAAACACCATATATTTT,CASMREAGNTIYF
TRBV5-6,TRBJ2-7,once,TRBD1,TGTGCCAGCAGCTTGGTTGGGACAGGACACTCCTACGAGCAGTACTTC,CASSLVGTGHSYEQYF
TRBV19,TRBJ1-6,NA,NA,TGTGCCAGTAGTTTCGGACAGCTCTTTCCTAATTCACCCCTCCACTTT,CASSFGQLFPNSPLHF
TRBV6-1,TRBJ2-3,NA,NA,TGTGCCAGCAGTGAAGGTGATTTCAGGGATACGCAGTATTTT,CASSEGDFRDTQYF
TRBV28,TRBJ2-2,NA,NA,TGTGCCAGCAGCCCGACCCCTAGATACACCGGGGAGCTGTTTTTT,CASSPTPRYTGELFF
TRBV27,TRBJ2-3,few,TRBD2,TGTGCCAGCAGTTATTGGACTAGCGTCAATGATACGCAGTATTTT,CASSYWTSVNDTQYF
TRBV6-1,TRBJ2-3,NA,NA,TGTGCCAGCAGTGAAGCGGAGGGGAGAGATACGCAGTATTTT,CASSEAEGRDTQYF
TRBV7-2,TRBJ2-3,NA,NA,TGTGCCAGCAGCTTCCGAAGGAGCGACACAGATACGCAGTATTTT,CASSFRRSDTDTQYF
TRBV12-3/TRBV12-4,TRBJ2-5,once,NA,TGTGCCAGCAGTTTCGTCGAAGAGACCCAGTACTTC,CASSFVEETQYF
TRBV12-3/TRBV12-4,TRBJ1-1,NA,NA,TGTGCCAGCAGTTTTGGAGGGCGGGGTGAAGCTTTCTTT,CASSFGGRGEAFF
TRBV7-2,TRBJ2-5,NA,NA,TGTGCCAGCGAGGGCACATCCTGGGAGACCCAGTACTTC,CASEGTSWETQYF
TRBV3-1/TRBV3-2,TRBJ2-5,NA,NA,TGTGCCAGCAGCACACGGGGATACCAAGAGACCCAGTACTTC,CASSTRGYQETQYF
TRBV4-2,TRBJ2-5,NA,TRBD2,TGTGCCAGCAGCCGCGCGACTTCGCGGGGGGGCTTAGGGGAGACCCAGTACTTC,CASSRATSRGGLGETQYF
TRBV19,TRBJ2-1,once,NA,TGTGCCAGTGCTGGGGGGGGCGCCTACTACAATGAGCAGTTCTTC,CASAGGGAYYNEQFF
TRBV7-4,TRBJ1-6,NA,TRBD1,TGTGCCAGCAGCTTAGAGGCAGGGGGCTTAGCGTATTCACCCCTCCACTTT,CASSLEAGGLAYSPLHF
TRBV4-2,TRBJ1-2,NA,NA,TGTGCCAGCACTCCGACAGGTTCCTATGGCTACACCTTC,CASTPTGSYGYTF
TRBV27,TRBJ2-7,NA,TRBD1,TGTGCCACCCGAGGGGCAGGGGGCTACGAGCAGTACTTC,CATRGAGGYEQYF
TRBV13,TRBJ1-2,NA,TRBD1,TGTGCCAGCAGCTTAGCGGGACAGGGGGTTAAGTATGGCTACACCTTC,CASSLAGQGVKYGYTF
TRBV11-2,TRBJ2-5,NA,NA,TGTGCCAGCAGCCAAAAACAAGAGACCCAGTACTTC,CASSQKQETQYF
TRBV4-1,TRBJ1-3,NA,NA,TGCGCCACCGCTATGGAACCGGGGGAGGGTGGAAACACCATATATTTT,CATAMEPGEGGNTIYF
TRBV12-3/TRBV12-4,TRBJ2-1,NA,NA,TGTGCCAGCAGTTTTTCCTCGGAGGAGCAGTTCTTC,CASSFSSEEQFF
TRBV10-3,TRBJ2-1,NA,NA,TGTGCCGCGACAGATTACAATGAGCAGTTCTTC,CAATDYNEQFF
TRBV24-1,TRBJ1-1,NA,NA,TGTGCCACCAGTGACTCAACAGGGATACGGGGTGAAGCTTTCTTT,CATSDSTGIRGEAFF